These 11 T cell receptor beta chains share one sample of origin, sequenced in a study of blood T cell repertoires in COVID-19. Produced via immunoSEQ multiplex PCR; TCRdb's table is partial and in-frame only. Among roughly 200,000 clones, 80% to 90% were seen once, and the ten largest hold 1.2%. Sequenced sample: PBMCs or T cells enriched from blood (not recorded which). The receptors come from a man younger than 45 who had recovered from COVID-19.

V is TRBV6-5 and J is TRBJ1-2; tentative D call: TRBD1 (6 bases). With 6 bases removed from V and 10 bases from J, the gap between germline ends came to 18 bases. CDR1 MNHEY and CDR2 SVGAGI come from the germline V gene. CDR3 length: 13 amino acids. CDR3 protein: CASSTGGALNYTF. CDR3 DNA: TGTGCCAGCAGCACCGGGGGGGCCCTAAACTACACCTTC.

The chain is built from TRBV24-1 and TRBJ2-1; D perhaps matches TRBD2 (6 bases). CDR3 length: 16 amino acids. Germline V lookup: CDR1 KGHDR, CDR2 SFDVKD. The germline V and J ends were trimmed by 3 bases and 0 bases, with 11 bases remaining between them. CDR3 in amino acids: CATSDRDGSSYNEQFF. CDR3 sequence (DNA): TGTGCCACCAGTGATCGGGACGGGAGCTCCTACAATGAGCAGTTCTTC.

CDR3 bases: TGTGCCAGCAGTGGAGACAGGGATGAAGTAGATACGCAGTATTTT. This codes for CASSGDRDEVDTQYF. The chain has TRBV2 and TRBJ2-3; the match to TRBD1 covers 7 bases. CDR1 and CDR2 from the germline V gene are SNHLY and FYNNEI. Trimming took 4 bases from V and 5 from J; bases not matched to a gene: 9. The CDR3 consists of 15 residues.

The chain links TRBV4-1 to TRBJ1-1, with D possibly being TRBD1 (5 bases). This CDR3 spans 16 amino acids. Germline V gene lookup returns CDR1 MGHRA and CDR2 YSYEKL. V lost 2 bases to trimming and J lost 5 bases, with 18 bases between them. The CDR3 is CASSQRSHRLGTEAFF. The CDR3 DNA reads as TGCGCCAGCAGCCAACGATCTCACAGGCTGGGGACTGAAGCTTTCTTT.

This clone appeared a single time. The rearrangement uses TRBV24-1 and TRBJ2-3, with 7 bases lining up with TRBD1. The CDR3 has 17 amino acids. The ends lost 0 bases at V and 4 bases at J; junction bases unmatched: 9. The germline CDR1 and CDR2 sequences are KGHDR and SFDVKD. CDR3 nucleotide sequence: TGTGCCACCAGTGATTTGGACGAGGGGGCCCCACCAGATACGCAGTATTTT. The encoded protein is CATSDLDEGAPPDTQYF.

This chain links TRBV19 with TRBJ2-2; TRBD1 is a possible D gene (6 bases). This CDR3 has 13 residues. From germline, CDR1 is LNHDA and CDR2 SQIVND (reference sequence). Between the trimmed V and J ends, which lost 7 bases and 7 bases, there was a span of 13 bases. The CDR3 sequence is CASTSVGGGELFF. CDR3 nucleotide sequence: TGTGCCAGTACCTCCGTAGGGGGCGGGGAGCTGTTTTTT.

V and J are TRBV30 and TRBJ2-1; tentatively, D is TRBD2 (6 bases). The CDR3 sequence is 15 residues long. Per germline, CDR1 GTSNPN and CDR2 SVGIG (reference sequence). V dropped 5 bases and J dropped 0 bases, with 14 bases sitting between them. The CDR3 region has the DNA TGTGCCTGGTTAGGGCTGGGGGGCTCCTACAATGAGCAGTTCTTC. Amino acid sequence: CAWLGLGGSYNEQFF.

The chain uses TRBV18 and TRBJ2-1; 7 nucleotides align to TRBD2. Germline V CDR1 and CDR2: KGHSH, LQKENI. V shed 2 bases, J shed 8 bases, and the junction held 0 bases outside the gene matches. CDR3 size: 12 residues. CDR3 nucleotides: TGTGCCAGCTCACCAAGCGGGGATGAGCAGTTCTTC. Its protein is CASSPSGDEQFF.

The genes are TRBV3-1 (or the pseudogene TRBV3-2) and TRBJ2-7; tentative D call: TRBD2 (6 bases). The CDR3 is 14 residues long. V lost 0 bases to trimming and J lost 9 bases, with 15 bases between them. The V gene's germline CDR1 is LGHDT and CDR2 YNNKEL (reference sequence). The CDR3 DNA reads TGTGCCAGCAGCCAAGAGTCGGGCGGGGCGGGGCAGTACTTC. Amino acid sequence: CASSQESGGAGQYF.

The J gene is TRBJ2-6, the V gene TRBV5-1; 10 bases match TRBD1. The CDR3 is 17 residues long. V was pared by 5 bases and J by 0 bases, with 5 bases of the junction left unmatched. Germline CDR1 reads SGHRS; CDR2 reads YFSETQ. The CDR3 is CASRPGQGLSGANVLTF. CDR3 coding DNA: TGCGCCAGCAGGCCGGGACAGGGGCTCTCTGGGGCCAACGTCCTGACTTTC. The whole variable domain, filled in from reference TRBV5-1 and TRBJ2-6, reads KAGVTQTPRYLIKTRGQQVTLSCSPISGHRSVSWYQQTPGQGLQFLFEYFSETQRNKGNFPGRFSGRQFSNSRSEMNVSTLELGDSALYLCASRPGQGLSGANVLTFGAGSRLTVL.

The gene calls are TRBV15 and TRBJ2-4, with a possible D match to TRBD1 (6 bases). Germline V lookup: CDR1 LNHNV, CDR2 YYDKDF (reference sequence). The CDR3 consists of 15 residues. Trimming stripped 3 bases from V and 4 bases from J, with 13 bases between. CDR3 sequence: CATSSAGVTKNIQYF. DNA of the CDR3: TGTGCCACCAGCAGTGCAGGGGTTACAAAAAACATTCAGTACTTC.